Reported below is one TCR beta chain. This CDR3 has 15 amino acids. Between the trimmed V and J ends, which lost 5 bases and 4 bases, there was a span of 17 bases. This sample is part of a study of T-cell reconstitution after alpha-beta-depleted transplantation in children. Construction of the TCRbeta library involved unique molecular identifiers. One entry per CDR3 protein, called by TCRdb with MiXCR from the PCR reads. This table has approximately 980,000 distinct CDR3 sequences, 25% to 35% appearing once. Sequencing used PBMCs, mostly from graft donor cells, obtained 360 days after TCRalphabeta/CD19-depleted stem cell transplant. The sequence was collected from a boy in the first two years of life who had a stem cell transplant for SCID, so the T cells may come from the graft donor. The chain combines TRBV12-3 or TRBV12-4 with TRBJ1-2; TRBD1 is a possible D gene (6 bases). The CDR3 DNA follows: TGTGCCAGCAGTCCCGGGACACCCTCGGGCTATGGCTACACCTTC. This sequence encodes CASSPGTPSGYGYTF.